This TCR beta chain was sequenced during a study of OX40 agonist ivuxolimab in advanced cancers. The ends were cut back, 0 bases at V and 0 bases at J, with 15 bases in the middle. The CDR3 consists of 17 residues. Germline assignment: CDR1 SQVTM and CDR2 ANQGSEA. TCRdb's copy holds only in-frame clones and misses some; the assay was immunoSEQ multiplex PCR. This sample carries 59,000 or so clones, around 87% of them seen once, and the ten largest clones take about 0.36%. This sequence joins TRBV29-1 and TRBJ2-4; D possibly uses TRBD1 or TRBD2 (5 bases each). This receptor was taken from an adult with an advanced solid tumor such as melanoma, head and neck, liver or kidney cancer. Source: CD4+ or CD8+ T cells sorted from blood, taken in a trial of the OX40 agonist ivuxolimab. This CDR3 is CSVEERPGPLAKNIQYF. CDR3 coding DNA: TGCAGCGTTGAAGAGCGTCCGGGGCCACTAGCCAAAAACATTCAGTACTTC.